The following is a T cell receptor (beta chain) sequence with its context. A read error may produce the germline difference seen at one junction end. Only in-frame clones appear in the TCRdb table, and some are missing; sequencing was by immunoSEQ multiplex PCR. This table has some 110,000 clones, about 88% appearing once. This sample stems from a study of cytomegalovirus exposure and HLA in healthy donors. This CDR3 comprises 14 residues. Looked up from germline, CDR1 is WNHNN and CDR2 is SYGVQD (reference sequence). The receptor was isolated from a woman aged 18-29 years in good health and CMV-seropositive. The chain carries TRBV10-1 and TRBJ2-5, with TRBD1 identical over 7 bases. Sequenced sample: PBMCs. The CDR3 region is CASSPRGSREAQYF. The CDR3 region has the DNA TGCGCCAGCAGCCCCAGGGGGTCAAGAGAGGCCCAGTACTTC.